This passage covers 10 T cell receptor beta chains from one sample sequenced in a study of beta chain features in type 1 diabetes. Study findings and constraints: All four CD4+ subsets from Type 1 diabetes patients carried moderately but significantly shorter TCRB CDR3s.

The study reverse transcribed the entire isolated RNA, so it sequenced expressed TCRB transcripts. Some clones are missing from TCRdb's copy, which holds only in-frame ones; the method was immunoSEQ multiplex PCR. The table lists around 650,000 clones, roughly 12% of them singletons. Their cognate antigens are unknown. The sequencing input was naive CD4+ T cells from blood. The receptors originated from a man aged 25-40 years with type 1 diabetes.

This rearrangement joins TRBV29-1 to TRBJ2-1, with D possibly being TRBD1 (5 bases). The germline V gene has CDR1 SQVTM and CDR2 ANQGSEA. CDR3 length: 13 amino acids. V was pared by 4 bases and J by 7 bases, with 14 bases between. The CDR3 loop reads CSVGGRARNEQFF. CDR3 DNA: TGCAGCGTTGGTGGCAGGGCCCGAAATGAGCAGTTCTTC.

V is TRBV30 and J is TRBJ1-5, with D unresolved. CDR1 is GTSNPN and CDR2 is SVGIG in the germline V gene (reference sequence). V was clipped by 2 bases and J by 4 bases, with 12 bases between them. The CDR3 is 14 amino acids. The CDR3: CAWSSNMYNQPQHF. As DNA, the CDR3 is TGTGCCTGGAGTTCTAACATGTATAATCAGCCCCAGCATTTT.

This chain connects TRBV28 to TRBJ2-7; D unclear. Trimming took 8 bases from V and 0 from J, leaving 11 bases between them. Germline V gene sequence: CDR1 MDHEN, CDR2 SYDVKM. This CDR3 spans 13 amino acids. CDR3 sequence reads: CASSKPSSYEQYF. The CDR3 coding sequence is TGTGCCAGCTCTAAGCCAAGCTCCTACGAGCAGTACTTC.

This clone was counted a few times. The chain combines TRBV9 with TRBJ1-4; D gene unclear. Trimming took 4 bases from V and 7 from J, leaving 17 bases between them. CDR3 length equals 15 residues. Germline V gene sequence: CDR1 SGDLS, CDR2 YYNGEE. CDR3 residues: CASSPVSVVSEKLFF. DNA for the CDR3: TGTGCCAGCAGCCCCGTGTCCGTCGTCAGTGAAAAACTGTTTTTT. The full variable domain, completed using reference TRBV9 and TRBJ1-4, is DSGVTQTPKHLITATGQRVTLRCSPRSGDLSVYWYQQSLDQGLQFLIQYYNGEERAKGNILERFSAQQFPDLHSELNLSSLELGDSALYFCASSPVSVVSEKLFFGSGTQLSVL.

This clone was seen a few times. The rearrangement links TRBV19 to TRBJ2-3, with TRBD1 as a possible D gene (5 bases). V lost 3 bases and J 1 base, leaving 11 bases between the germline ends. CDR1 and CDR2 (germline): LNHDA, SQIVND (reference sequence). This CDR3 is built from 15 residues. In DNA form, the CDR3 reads TGTGCCAGTAGTATCGAAGGGGCCCGCACAGATACGCAGTATTTT. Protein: CASSIEGARTDTQYF.

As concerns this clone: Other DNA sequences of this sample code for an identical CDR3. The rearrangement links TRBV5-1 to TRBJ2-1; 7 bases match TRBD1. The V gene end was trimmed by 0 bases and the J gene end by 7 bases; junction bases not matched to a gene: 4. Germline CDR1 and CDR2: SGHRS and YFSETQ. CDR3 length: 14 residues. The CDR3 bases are TGCGCCAGCAGCTTGGGACAGGGTGGGAATGAGCAGTTCTTC. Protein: CASSLGQGGNEQFF.

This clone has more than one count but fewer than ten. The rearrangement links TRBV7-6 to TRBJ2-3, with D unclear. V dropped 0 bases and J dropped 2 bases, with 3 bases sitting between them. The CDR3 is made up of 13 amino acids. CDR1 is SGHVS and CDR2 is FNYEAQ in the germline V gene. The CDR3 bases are TGTGCCAGCAGCTTAGCCGACACAGATACGCAGTATTTT. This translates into CASSLADTDTQYF.

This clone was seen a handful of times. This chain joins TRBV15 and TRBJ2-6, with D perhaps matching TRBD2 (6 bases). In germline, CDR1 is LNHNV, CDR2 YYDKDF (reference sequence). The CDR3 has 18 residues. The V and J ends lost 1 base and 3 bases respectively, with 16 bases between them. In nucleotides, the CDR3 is TGTGCCACCAGCAGAGCCTATTCTCGGGGAGGTGGGGCCAACGTCCTGACTTTC. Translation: CATSRAYSRGGGANVLTF.

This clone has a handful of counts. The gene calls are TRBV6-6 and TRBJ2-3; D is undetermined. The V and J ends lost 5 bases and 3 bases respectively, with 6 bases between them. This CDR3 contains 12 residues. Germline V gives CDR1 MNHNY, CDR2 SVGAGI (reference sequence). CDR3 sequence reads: CASSLRTDTQYF. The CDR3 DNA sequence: TGTGCCAGCAGTCTCCGGACAGATACGCAGTATTTT.

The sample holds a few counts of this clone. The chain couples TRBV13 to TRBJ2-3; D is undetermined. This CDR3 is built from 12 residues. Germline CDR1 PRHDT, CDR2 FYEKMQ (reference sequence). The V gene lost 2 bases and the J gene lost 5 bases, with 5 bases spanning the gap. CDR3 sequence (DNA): TGTGCCAGCAGCTTAAGACTAGATACGCAGTATTTT. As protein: CASSLRLDTQYF.